This T cell receptor (beta chain) came from a study of cytomegalovirus exposure and HLA in healthy donors. General study points: In a later analysis, productive TCRs from donors in an Asian-associated ancestry cluster reportedly carried fewer N-insertions than the cohort mean. One cluster of highly shared sequence variants probably arose as a sequencing artifact. Clonal expansion, a later analysis showed, was greater in HLA-associated TCR beta chains than in equally common others. Later analysis demonstrated an association between a missense DCLRE1C variant and TCR beta V- and J-gene trimming.

Turning to this clone: Its antigen remains unknown.

The J segment lost 4 bases and the V segment lost 4 bases, leaving 2 bases of the junction unmatched. CDR1 is GTSNPN, CDR2 SVGIG, per germline (reference sequence). The CDR3 runs to 13 residues. Researchers ran the PCR with 60 Vbeta and 13 Jbeta primers. The data were produced by immunoSEQ multiplex PCR, yet TCRdb's version contains in-frame clones alone and is incomplete. The table lists about 96,000 clones, about four fifths of them singletons. The chain joins TRBV30 to TRBJ1-5; TRBD1 matches 9 bases. Sample: PBMCs. This receptor was taken from a female donor in good health and CMV-seropositive. CDR3 nucleotide sequence: TGTGCCTGGAAAGGACAGGGGAATCAGCCCCAGCATTTT. Its protein is CAWKGQGNQPQHF.